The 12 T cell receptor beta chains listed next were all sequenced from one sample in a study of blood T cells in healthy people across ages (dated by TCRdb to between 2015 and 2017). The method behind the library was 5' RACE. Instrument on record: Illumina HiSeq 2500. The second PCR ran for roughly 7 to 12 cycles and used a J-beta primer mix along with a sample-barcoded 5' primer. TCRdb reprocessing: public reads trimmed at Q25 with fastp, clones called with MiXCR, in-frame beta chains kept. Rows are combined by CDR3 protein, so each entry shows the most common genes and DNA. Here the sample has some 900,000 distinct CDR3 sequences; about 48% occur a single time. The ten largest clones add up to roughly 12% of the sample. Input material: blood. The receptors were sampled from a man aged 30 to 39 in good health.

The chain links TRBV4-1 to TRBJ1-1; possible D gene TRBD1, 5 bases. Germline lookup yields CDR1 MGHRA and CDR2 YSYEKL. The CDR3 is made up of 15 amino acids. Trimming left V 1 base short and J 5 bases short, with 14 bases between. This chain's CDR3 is CASSQAWGPGTEAFF. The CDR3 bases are TGCGCCAGCAGCCAAGCCTGGGGCCCTGGGACTGAAGCTTTCTTT.

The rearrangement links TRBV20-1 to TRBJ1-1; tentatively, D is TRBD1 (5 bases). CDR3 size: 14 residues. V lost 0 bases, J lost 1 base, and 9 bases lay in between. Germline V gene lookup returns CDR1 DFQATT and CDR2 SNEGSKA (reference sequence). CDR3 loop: CSARERTTNTEAFF. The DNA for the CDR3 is TGCAGTGCTAGAGAAAGGACAACGAACACTGAAGCTTTCTTT.

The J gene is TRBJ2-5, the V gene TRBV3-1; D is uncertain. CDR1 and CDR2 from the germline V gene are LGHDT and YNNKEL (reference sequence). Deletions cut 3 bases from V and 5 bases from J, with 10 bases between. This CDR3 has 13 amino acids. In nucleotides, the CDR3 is TGTGCCAGCAGCCATGATCCCCGGGAGACCCAGTACTTC. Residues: CASSHDPRETQYF.

The chain's CDR3 is CASSSPREGEQFF. CDR3 sequence (DNA): TGTGCCAGCAGCTCCCCCAGGGAGGGTGAGCAGTTCTTC. This chain joins TRBV5-4 and TRBJ2-1; 7 bases align to TRBD2. J lost 9 bases, V lost 3 bases, and 6 bases had no gene match. There are 13 residues in the CDR3. Germline-derived CDR1 and CDR2 are SGHNT and YYREEE (reference sequence).

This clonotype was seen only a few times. The CDR3 protein is CASIDLGTDYYNEQFF. The CDR3 nucleotides read TGTGCCAGCATCGACCTCGGGACAGACTACTACAATGAGCAGTTCTTC. The V gene is TRBV6-6, the J gene TRBJ2-1, with 7 positions matching TRBD1. The CDR3 consists of 16 residues. V shed 7 bases, J shed 3 bases, and the junction held 12 bases outside the gene matches. Germline CDR1 MNHNY, CDR2 SVGAGI (reference sequence).

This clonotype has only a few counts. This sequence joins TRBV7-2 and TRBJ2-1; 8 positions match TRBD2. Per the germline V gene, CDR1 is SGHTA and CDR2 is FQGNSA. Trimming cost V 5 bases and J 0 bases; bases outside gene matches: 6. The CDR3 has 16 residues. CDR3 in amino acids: CASSLSGATSYNEQFF. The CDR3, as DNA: TGTGCCAGCAGCCTTAGCGGGGCGACCTCCTACAATGAGCAGTTCTTC.

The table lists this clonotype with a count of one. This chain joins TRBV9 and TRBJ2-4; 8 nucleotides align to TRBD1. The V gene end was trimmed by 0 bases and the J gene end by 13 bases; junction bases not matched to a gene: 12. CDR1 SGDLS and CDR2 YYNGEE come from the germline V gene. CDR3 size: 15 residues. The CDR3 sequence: CASSVGWQGASEQYF. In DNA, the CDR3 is TGTGCCAGCAGCGTAGGCTGGCAGGGGGCAAGTGAGCAGTACTTC.

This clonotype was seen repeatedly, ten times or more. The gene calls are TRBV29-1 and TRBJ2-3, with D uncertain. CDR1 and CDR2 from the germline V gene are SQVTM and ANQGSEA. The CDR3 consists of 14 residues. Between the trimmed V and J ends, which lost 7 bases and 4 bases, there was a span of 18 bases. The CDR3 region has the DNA TGCAGCGGGGCTGGGGTGAAGGGCGCAGATACGCAGTATTTT. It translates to CSGAGVKGADTQYF.

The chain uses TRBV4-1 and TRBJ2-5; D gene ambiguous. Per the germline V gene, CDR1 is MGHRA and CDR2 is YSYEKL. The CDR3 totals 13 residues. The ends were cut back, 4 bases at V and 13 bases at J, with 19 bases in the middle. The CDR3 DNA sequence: TGCGCCAGCAGCCCGCGAACCAGCAATGAGCGGTACTTC. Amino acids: CASSPRTSNERYF.

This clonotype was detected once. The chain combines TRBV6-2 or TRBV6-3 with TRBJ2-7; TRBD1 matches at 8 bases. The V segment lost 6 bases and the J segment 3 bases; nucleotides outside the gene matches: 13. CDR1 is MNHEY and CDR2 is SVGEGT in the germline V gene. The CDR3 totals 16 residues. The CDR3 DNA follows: TGTGCCAGCAGATATACGGCAGGGGGCCCAATCTACGAGCAGTACTTC. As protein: CASRYTAGGPIYEQYF.

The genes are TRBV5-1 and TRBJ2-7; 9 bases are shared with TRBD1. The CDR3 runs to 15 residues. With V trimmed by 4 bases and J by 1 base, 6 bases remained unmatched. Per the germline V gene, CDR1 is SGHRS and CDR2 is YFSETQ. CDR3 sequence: CASSPGGQGSYEQYF. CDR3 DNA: TGCGCCAGCAGCCCAGGAGGACAGGGGTCCTACGAGCAGTACTTC.

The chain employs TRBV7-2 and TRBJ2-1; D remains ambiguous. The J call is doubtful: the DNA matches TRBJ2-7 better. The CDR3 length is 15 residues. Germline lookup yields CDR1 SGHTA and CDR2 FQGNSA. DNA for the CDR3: TGTGCCAGCAGCTTAGCAAGGGATTTCTACAATGAGCAGTACTTC. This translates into CASSLARDFYNEQYF.